These 8 T cell receptor beta chains came from one sample sequenced in a study of beta chain features in type 1 diabetes. Whole-study results and caveats: Within each of all four CD4+ subsets, Type 1 diabetes patients had TCRB CDR3s that were moderately but significantly shorter.

No antigen has been identified for these receptors. Of the isolated RNA, all was reverse transcribed, and so the sequenced material was expressed TCRB transcripts. Produced via immunoSEQ multiplex PCR; TCRdb's table is partial and in-frame only. Here the sample spans some 360,000 clones, 8.5% to 10% being singletons. Sequencing input: central memory CD4+ T cells from blood. These receptors were taken from a man younger than 40 with type 1 diabetes.

The chain employs TRBV5-1 and TRBJ1-2, with a tentative D call TRBD1 (6 bases). The V gene lost 0 bases and the J gene lost 3 bases, with 12 bases spanning the gap. In germline, CDR1 is SGHRS, CDR2 YFSETQ. This CDR3 is built from 15 residues. Here the CDR3 DNA reads TGCGCCAGCAGCTTGGATGGGACATCTTACTATGGCTACACCTTC. It codes for CASSLDGTSYYGYTF.

This clone was seen more than once but under ten times. J is TRBJ1-2 and V is TRBV21-1; whether TRBD1, the table's D call, matches the DNA was not checked. TRBV21-1 is termed a pseudogene. The CDR3 consists of 14 residues. The CDR3 sequence: CASSGIQGVSGYTF. As DNA, the CDR3 is TGTGCCAGCAGCGGTATACAGGGAGTTAGCGGCTACACCTTC.

This clone was counted many times. The same CDR3 can be traced to other DNA sequences in this sample. The V gene is TRBV7-2, the J gene TRBJ2-4; D gene ambiguous. The CDR3 is 14 residues long. From germline, CDR1 is SGHTA and CDR2 FQGNSA. V lost 1 base and J 4 bases, leaving 8 bases between the germline ends. This CDR3 is CASSLDRTKNIQYF. The CDR3 bases are TGTGCCAGCAGCTTAGACCGTACAAAAAACATTCAGTACTTC.

This clone was seen at least ten times. The V call is TRBV10-3, the J call TRBJ1-1; D not resolved. The ends were cut back, 2 bases at V and 4 bases at J, with 8 bases in the middle. There are 13 residues in the CDR3. CDR1 is ENHRY, CDR2 SYGVKD, per germline. Here the CDR3 reads CAISENRLTEAFF. The CDR3, as DNA: TGTGCCATCAGTGAGAACAGACTCACTGAAGCTTTCTTT.

In this sample, this clone turned up a few times. The chain combines TRBV5-8 with TRBJ1-5; D might be TRBD1 (5 bases). The CDR3 runs to 14 residues. The germline gives CDR1 SGHTS, CDR2 YDEGEE. V was cut by 0 bases and J by 9 bases, with 13 bases left in between. CDR3 in amino acids: CASSLGQGRRPQHF. As DNA, the CDR3 is TGTGCCAGCAGCTTGGGTCAGGGCAGGAGGCCCCAGCATTTT.

The chain is built from TRBV7-9 and TRBJ2-2; D is possibly TRBD1 (6 bases). Germline V gene data show CDR1 as SEHNR and CDR2 as FQNEAQ (reference sequence). V lost 3 bases and J 5 bases, leaving 13 bases between the germline ends. The CDR3 extends over 15 amino acids. The CDR3 loop is CASSFGTPQTGELFF. CDR3 nucleotide sequence: TGTGCCAGCAGCTTTGGGACACCGCAAACCGGGGAGCTGTTTTTT.

This clone has a count of ten or more. The chain joins TRBV19 to TRBJ1-1; the match to TRBD1 covers 7 bases. V dropped 10 bases and J dropped 2; count of bases not matched to a gene: 7. The CDR3 length is 13 residues. Germline CDR1 is LNHDA and CDR2 is SQIVND (reference sequence). In DNA form, the CDR3 reads TGTGCCACCTACACAGGGGCAAACACTGAAGCTTTCTTT. Amino acids: CATYTGANTEAFF.

This clone turned up a few times. A read error may produce the germline difference seen at one junction end. The V and J genes are TRBV6-6 and TRBJ2-5; D call uncertain. This CDR3 region has 12 residues. CDR1 and CDR2 from the germline V gene are MNHNY and SVGAGI (reference sequence). The chain's CDR3 is CAISGDSETQYF. Written as DNA, the CDR3 is TGTGCCATCAGTGGAGATTCGGAGACCCAGTACTTC.